One sample yielded the 24 T cell receptor beta chains listed below, sequenced in a study of identical twins. MiXCR was run by TCRdb on the 5' RACE reads, yielding one entry per CDR3 protein. The data show roughly 1.6 million distinct CDR3 sequences, 32% seen once. What was sequenced was cord blood. These receptor sequences come from a newborn girl in good health.

The chain couples TRBV7-9 to TRBJ1-4; no clear D gene. This CDR3 region has 14 residues. Per germline, CDR1 SEHNR and CDR2 FQNEAQ (reference sequence). The ends were cut back, 1 base at V and 6 bases at J, with 9 bases in the middle. The DNA of the CDR3 is TGTGCCAGCAGCTTAGGGCTAGTCGATGAAAAACTGTTTTTT. Translated: CASSLGLVDEKLFF. The full variable domain, its missing parts supplied by reference TRBV7-9 and TRBJ1-4, is DTGVSQNPRHKITKRGQNVTFRCDPISEHNRLYWYRQTLGQGPEFLTYFQNEAQLEKSRLLSDRFSAERPKGSFSTLEIQRTEQGDSAMYLCASSLGLVDEKLFFGSGTQLSVL.

The J gene is TRBJ2-3, the V gene TRBV10-3, with TRBD2 matching 9 bases. Germline CDR1 is ENHRY and CDR2 is SYGVKD. The CDR3 loop spans 17 amino acids. V lost 5 bases to trimming and J lost 2 bases; unmatched junction nucleotides: 11. The CDR3 sequence: CAISPSLREGVTDTQYF. The CDR3, as DNA: TGTGCCATCAGTCCCTCCCTGCGGGAGGGGGTCACAGATACGCAGTATTTT.

The gene calls are TRBV2 and TRBJ2-1, with a weak D call TRBD1 (7 bases). The CDR3 sequence is 12 residues long. Deletions cut 6 bases from V and 8 bases from J, with 11 bases between. Germline CDR1 reads SNHLY; CDR2 reads FYNNEI. The CDR3 nucleotides are TGTGCCAGCAGGCAGGGGGGCGATGAGCAGTTCTTC. Protein: CASRQGGDEQFF. Filled out from reference TRBV2 and TRBJ2-1, the complete variable domain reads EPEVTQTPSHQVTQMGQEVILRCVPISNHLYFYWYRQILGQKVEFLVSFYNNEISEKSEIFDDQFSVERPDGSNFTLKIRSTKLEDSAMYFCASRQGGDEQFFGPGTRLTVL.

This clonotype was observed a few times. The chain links TRBV3-1 to TRBJ2-3; possible D gene TRBD2, 5 bases. Germline V gene lookup returns CDR1 LGHDT and CDR2 YNNKEL (reference sequence). V was cut by 0 bases and J by 7 bases, with 11 bases left in between. CDR3 length: 14 residues. CDR3 in DNA: TGTGCCAGCAGCCAAGAGAGGGTGATCTATACGCAGTATTTT. This codes for CASSQERVIYTQYF.

The CDR3 loop is CATSPGRRETITDTQYF. CDR3 DNA sequence: TGTGCCACCAGTCCTGGTCGAAGGGAGACCATCACAGATACGCAGTATTTT. This chain joins TRBV24-1 and TRBJ2-3; tentatively, D is TRBD2 (5 bases). Germline-derived CDR1 and CDR2 are KGHDR and SFDVKD. The CDR3 has 17 residues. The V and J ends lost 6 bases and 2 bases respectively, with 20 bases between them.

This clonotype was seen at least ten times. The genes are TRBV20-1 and TRBJ2-1; no definite D call. Per the germline V gene, CDR1 is DFQATT and CDR2 is SNEGSKA (reference sequence). The CDR3 runs 10 residues. Trimming removed 6 bases from V and 4 bases from J, with 4 bases in between. CDR3 DNA sequence: TGCAGTGCCCCATACAATGAGCAGTTCTTC. This translates into CSAPYNEQFF.

V usage is TRBV20-1 and J usage is TRBJ2-3; no clear D gene. Germline lookup yields CDR1 DFQATT and CDR2 SNEGSKA (reference sequence). Trimming took off 7 bases at V and 4 bases at J, with 9 bases between the two ends. There are 11 residues in the CDR3. The CDR3, as DNA: TGCAGTGTGGCGAACTCAGATACGCAGTATTTT. This encodes CSVANSDTQYF.

CDR3 residues: CASSQVFTGGRAEQFF. CDR3 DNA sequence: TGTGCCAGCAGCCAAGTCTTTACGGGCGGGAGGGCTGAGCAGTTCTTC. This rearrangement joins TRBV3-1 to TRBJ2-1, with 9 bases lining up with TRBD2. The trim removed 1 base at V and 9 bases at J, leaving 10 bases unmatched. Germline V gene sequence: CDR1 LGHDT, CDR2 YNNKEL (reference sequence). This CDR3 region has 16 residues.

The sample holds a few counts of this clonotype. This chain links TRBV20-1 with TRBJ1-5, with D perhaps TRBD1 (6 bases). The length of the CDR3 is 17 residues. Trimming cost V 0 bases and J 0 bases, with 15 bases left between them. CDR1 is DFQATT, CDR2 SNEGSKA, per germline (reference sequence). Here the CDR3 reads CSARDPRGIGSNQPQHF. Written as DNA, the CDR3 is TGCAGTGCTAGAGATCCCAGGGGCATCGGTAGCAATCAGCCCCAGCATTTT.

The V and J genes are TRBV6-1 and TRBJ2-1; 7 nucleotides line up with TRBD1. From germline, CDR1 is MNHNS and CDR2 SASEGT. V shed 8 bases and J 4 bases; nucleotides not matched to a gene: 11. The length of the CDR3 is 15 residues. The CDR3 DNA reads as TGTGCCAGCGGTCCTACCGGGACAGTTTACAATGAGCAGTTCTTC. Amino acid sequence: CASGPTGTVYNEQFF.

This clonotype was counted between two and nine times. J is TRBJ2-1 and V is TRBV11-3; D call uncertain. This CDR3 region has 13 residues. Germline CDR1 reads SGHNT; CDR2 reads YENEEA. The V end was cut by 1 base, the J end by 7 bases, with 8 bases between. CDR3 amino acids: CASSLGFRNEQFF. The CDR3 DNA sequence: TGTGCCAGCAGCTTAGGGTTTCGGAATGAGCAGTTCTTC.

A few counts support this clonotype. The gene calls are TRBV4-1 and TRBJ1-1, with a weak D call TRBD1 (6 bases). The CDR3 contains 13 residues. The germline V gene encodes CDR1 MGHRA and CDR2 YSYEKL. The V and J ends lost 4 bases and 6 bases respectively, with 12 bases between them. The CDR3: CASSLEWTAEAFF. In DNA, the CDR3 is TGCGCCAGCAGCCTTGAATGGACAGCTGAAGCTTTCTTT.

The gene calls are TRBV27 and TRBJ1-2; no definite D call. The V end was cut by 0 bases, the J end by 5 bases, with 7 bases between. Germline CDR1 MNHEY, CDR2 SMNVEV (reference sequence). The CDR3 contains 13 residues. CDR3 residues: CASSLSRQYGYTF. DNA for the CDR3: TGTGCCAGCAGTTTATCGCGGCAGTATGGCTACACCTTC.

This clonotype has more than one count but fewer than ten. The chain recombines TRBV12-3 or TRBV12-4 with TRBJ1-5; D is ambiguous. This CDR3 region has 16 residues. Trimming removed 5 bases from V and 2 bases from J, with 16 bases in between. CDR3 loop: CASSDGAGLGNQPQHF. The CDR3 DNA follows: TGTGCCAGCAGTGACGGAGCGGGCCTCGGCAATCAGCCCCAGCATTTT.

This clonotype has at least ten counts. The rearrangement links TRBV9 to TRBJ2-3; D not certain. In germline, CDR1 is SGDLS, CDR2 YYNGEE. The CDR3 is made up of 13 amino acids. Trimming cost V 0 bases and J 1 base, with 3 bases left between them. CDR3 sequence (DNA): TGTGCCAGCAGCGTAGCTCGCACAGATACGCAGTATTTT. Protein sequence: CASSVARTDTQYF.

This clonotype came up a few times. The chain joins TRBV6-1 to TRBJ1-2, with no clear D. In germline, CDR1 is MNHNS, CDR2 SASEGT. The germline V and J ends were trimmed by 1 base and 4 bases, with 13 bases remaining between them. This CDR3 comprises 15 residues. The CDR3 is CASSEDGGIIYGYTF. The CDR3 DNA follows: TGTGCCAGCAGTGAAGACGGAGGGATAATCTATGGCTACACCTTC.

This clonotype has more than one count but fewer than ten. The rearrangement links TRBV19 to TRBJ2-7; D perhaps matches TRBD2 (5 bases). Trimming removed 5 bases at V and 3 bases at J, with 17 bases between. The CDR3 loop spans 15 amino acids. In germline, CDR1 is LNHDA, CDR2 SQIVND (reference sequence). CDR3 in DNA: TGTGCCAGTAGTTCTCCCAGTAGCGCCTTCTACGAGCAGTACTTC. The encoded protein is CASSSPSSAFYEQYF.

This clonotype was detected only a few times. The V and J genes are TRBV14 and TRBJ2-1; 11 bases agree with TRBD2. The germline gives CDR1 SGHDN, CDR2 FVKESK. The ends lost 0 bases at V and 7 bases at J; junction bases unmatched: 5. The CDR3 has 16 amino acids. The CDR3 DNA is TGTGCCAGCAGCCAAGATATAGCGGGAGGGAGGAATGAGCAGTTCTTC. Protein: CASSQDIAGGRNEQFF.

This clonotype was counted a few times. V gene TRBV6-6 combines with J gene TRBJ2-1; D unclear. This CDR3 is built from 14 residues. V gave up 2 bases and J gave up 7 bases, with 12 bases separating them. In germline, CDR1 is MNHNY, CDR2 SVGAGI (reference sequence). As DNA, the CDR3 is TGTGCCAGCAGTTACCTCGGACGCACGAATGAGCAGTTCTTC. The encoded protein is CASSYLGRTNEQFF.

The chain couples TRBV15 to TRBJ1-1; D not resolved. The V gene lost 1 base and the J gene lost 8 bases, with 11 bases spanning the gap. Germline V lookup: CDR1 LNHNV, CDR2 YYDKDF (reference sequence). The CDR3 has 13 amino acids. CDR3 protein: CATSRAWPPEAFF. CDR3 coding DNA: TGTGCCACCAGCAGAGCGTGGCCCCCAGAAGCTTTCTTT.

In this sample, this clonotype turned up a few times. This sequence joins TRBV5-1 and TRBJ2-4, with 7 bases lining up with TRBD1. The CDR3 sequence is 12 residues long. The germline V gene encodes CDR1 SGHRS and CDR2 YFSETQ. The J segment lost 7 bases and the V segment lost 4 bases, leaving 2 bases of the junction unmatched. In DNA, the CDR3 is TGCGCCAGCAGCGGGACAGCTAACATTCAGTACTTC. Protein product: CASSGTANIQYF.

The gene calls are TRBV28 and TRBJ2-7; D remains unclear. Germline CDR1 MDHEN, CDR2 SYDVKM. The CDR3 runs 12 residues. V was cut by 5 bases and J by 6 bases, with 11 bases left in between. CDR3 region: CASSPRNSEQYF. The CDR3 region has the DNA TGTGCCAGCAGTCCTCGAAACAGCGAGCAGTACTTC.

This sequence joins TRBV5-1 and TRBJ1-3, with D perhaps TRBD1 (6 bases). Germline CDR1 reads SGHRS; CDR2 reads YFSETQ. This CDR3 has 15 amino acids. V lost 0 bases to trimming and J lost 2 bases, with 9 bases between them. The CDR3 region has the DNA TGCGCCAGCAGCTTGGTCGCAGGGGCTGGAAACACCATATATTTT. As protein: CASSLVAGAGNTIYF. Complete variable domain (other parts from reference TRBV5-1 and TRBJ1-3): KAGVTQTPRYLIKTRGQQVTLSCSPISGHRSVSWYQQTPGQGLQFLFEYFSETQRNKGNFPGRFSGRQFSNSRSEMNVSTLELGDSALYLCASSLVAGAGNTIYFGEGSWLTVV.

This clonotype turned up a few times. This sequence joins TRBV3-1 and TRBJ2-1, with TRBD2 as a possible D gene (5 bases). CDR1 is LGHDT, CDR2 YNNKEL, per germline (reference sequence). V lost 4 bases to trimming and J lost 0 bases, with 10 bases between them. The CDR3 totals 15 residues. The CDR3 coding sequence is TGTGCCAGCAGCCCGGCTAGCTACTCCTACAATGAGCAGTTCTTC. This gives the protein CASSPASYSYNEQFF.